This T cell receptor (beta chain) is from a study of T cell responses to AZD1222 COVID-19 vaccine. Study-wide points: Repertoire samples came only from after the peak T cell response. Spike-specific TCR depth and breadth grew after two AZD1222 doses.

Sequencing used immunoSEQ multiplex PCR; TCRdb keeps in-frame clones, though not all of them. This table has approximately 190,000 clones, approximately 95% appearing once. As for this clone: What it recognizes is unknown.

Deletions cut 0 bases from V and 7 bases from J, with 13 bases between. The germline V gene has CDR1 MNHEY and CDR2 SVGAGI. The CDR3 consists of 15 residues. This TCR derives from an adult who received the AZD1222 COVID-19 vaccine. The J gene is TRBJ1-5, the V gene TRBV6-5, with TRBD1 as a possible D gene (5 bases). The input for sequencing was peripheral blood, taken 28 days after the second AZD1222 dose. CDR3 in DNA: TGTGCCAGCAGTTACTCGAGCAAGGGGCTGCAGCCCCAGCATTTT. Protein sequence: CASSYSSKGLQPQHF.